One sample yielded the 31 T cell receptor beta chains listed below, sequenced in a study of T cells in Graves' hyperthyroidism and ophthalmopathy. Researchers took RNA transcripts and amplified the TCR beta CDR3 regions from them. Using the HTBI primer set, a first-round RT-PCR was run on the TCR CDR3. A single record per CDR3 protein comes from TCRdb applying MiXCR to the multiplex PCR reads. The sample contains around 500,000 distinct CDR3 sequences, 13% to 15% of which appear only once. Sequencing was done on a sample of blood. The receptor set was obtained from a woman between 35 and 50 years old with Graves' hyperthyroidism.

This clonotype was observed at least ten times. The chain combines TRBV12-3 or TRBV12-4 with TRBJ1-1; 8 bases map to TRBD1. The V gene end was trimmed by 4 bases and the J gene end by 4 bases; junction bases not matched to a gene: 11. The CDR3 covers 16 residues. Written as DNA, the CDR3 is TGTGCCAGCAGTTCCTTCCTCACAGGGGGGAGCACTGAAGCTTTCTTT. This encodes CASSSFLTGGSTEAFF.

This clonotype showed up many times. CDR3 protein: CASSAIPGQGSNEQFF. The CDR3 region has the DNA TGTGCCAGCAGCGCTATACCGGGACAGGGTTCCAATGAGCAGTTCTTC. The chain employs TRBV7-2 and TRBJ2-1; TRBD1 matches at 9 bases. V dropped 5 bases and J dropped 6; count of bases not matched to a gene: 11. This CDR3 region has 16 residues. The germline V gene has CDR1 SGHTA and CDR2 FQGNSA. The variable domain in full, with the rest retrieved from reference TRBV7-2 and TRBJ2-1, is GAGVSQSPSNKVTEKGKDVELRCDPISGHTALYWYRQSLGQGLEFLIYFQGNSAPDKSGLPSDRFSAERTGGSVSTLTIQRTQQEDSAVYLCASSAIPGQGSNEQFFGPGTRLTVL.

This clonotype was detected ten times or more. The chain employs TRBV6-1 and TRBJ1-1, with D unclear. Germline CDR1 reads MNHNS; CDR2 reads SASEGT. V lost 3 bases to trimming and J lost 4 bases, with 15 bases between them. The CDR3 runs to 15 residues. CDR3 sequence (DNA): TGTGCCAGCAGTGACCGCACTCAAGGGAGCACTGAAGCTTTCTTT. It translates to CASSDRTQGSTEAFF.

This chain joins TRBV2 and TRBJ1-4, with D tentatively TRBD1 (6 bases). V shed 2 bases and J shed 5 bases, with 12 bases lying between them. This CDR3 contains 15 residues. Germline assignment: CDR1 SNHLY and CDR2 FYNNEI. The CDR3 DNA reads TGTGCCAGCAGTGAACGGGGGACACCAAATGAAAAACTGTTTTTT. This gives the protein CASSERGTPNEKLFF.

This clonotype has at least ten counts. The chain recombines TRBV4-1 with TRBJ2-7; TRBD1 is a possible D gene (6 bases). Germline CDR1 reads MGHRA; CDR2 reads YSYEKL. This CDR3 spans 14 amino acids. V shed 4 bases and J shed 0 bases, with 10 bases lying between them. The CDR3 DNA is TGCGCCAGCAGCCCCGAGGACAGCTCCTACGAGCAGTACTTC. As protein: CASSPEDSSYEQYF.

V usage is TRBV9 and J usage is TRBJ2-5, with 8 positions matching TRBD1. CDR3 length: 14 residues. CDR1 is SGDLS, CDR2 YYNGEE, per germline. With V trimmed by 2 bases and J by 5 bases, 5 bases remained unmatched. CDR3 coding DNA: TGTGCCAGCAGCGTTTCAGGGGGCGAGGAGACCCAGTACTTC. It translates to CASSVSGGEETQYF.

The chain links TRBV2 to TRBJ1-5; no definite D call. Germline lookup yields CDR1 SNHLY and CDR2 FYNNEI. This CDR3 comprises 14 residues. V was trimmed by 3 bases and J by 2 bases, leaving 8 bases between them. This CDR3 is CASSEGAGNQPQHF. The CDR3 coding sequence is TGTGCCAGCAGTGAGGGAGCGGGCAATCAGCCCCAGCATTTT.

This clonotype was detected many times. The chain is built from TRBV28 and TRBJ2-1; 9 nucleotides align to TRBD2. The length of the CDR3 is 15 residues. Germline lookup yields CDR1 MDHEN and CDR2 SYDVKM. V lost 4 bases to trimming and J lost 6 bases; unmatched junction nucleotides: 7. CDR3 nucleotide sequence: TGTGCCAGCAGTTCGCCGGGACTAGCTCCCAATGAGCAGTTCTTC. It encodes CASSSPGLAPNEQFF.

Ten or more counts support this clonotype. This chain links TRBV5-1 with TRBJ2-1, with TRBD2 matching over 10 bases. The CDR3 runs to 16 residues. V lost 2 bases to trimming and J lost 7 bases; unmatched junction nucleotides: 9. Per germline, CDR1 SGHRS and CDR2 YFSETQ. The CDR3 coding sequence is TGCGCCAGCAGCTTAGCCCCTAGCGGGAGTTCGAATGAGCAGTTCTTC. It codes for CASSLAPSGSSNEQFF.

Many counts were recorded for this clonotype. The chain employs TRBV7-6 and TRBJ2-5; 14 bases line up with TRBD2. The CDR3 runs to 19 residues. Germline V gene sequence: CDR1 SGHVS, CDR2 FNYEAQ. Trimming took 1 base from V and 5 from J; bases not matched to a gene: 12. The CDR3 spells CASSLGAGTSGSEVETQYF. The CDR3 DNA is TGTGCCAGCAGCTTAGGAGCGGGGACTAGCGGGAGTGAGGTTGAGACCCAGTACTTC.

In its sample, this clonotype was seen many times. The chain uses TRBV6-1 and TRBJ1-2; D perhaps matches TRBD1 (5 bases). The CDR3 sequence is 16 residues long. Germline V CDR1 and CDR2: MNHNS, SASEGT. Trimming removed 6 bases from V and 1 base from J, with 18 bases in between. The CDR3 DNA is TGTGCCAGCAGGTCGGTTCTTCGGGGGAATAACTATGGCTACACCTTC. It codes for CASRSVLRGNNYGYTF.

The table lists this clonotype with a few counts. The chain has TRBV24-1 and TRBJ2-3, with 8 bases that match TRBD2. The length of the CDR3 is 14 residues. V lost 7 bases to trimming and J lost 3 bases; unmatched junction nucleotides: 5. Germline-derived CDR1 and CDR2 are KGHDR and SFDVKD. The CDR3 reads CATRRGTSTDTQYF. The CDR3 coding sequence is TGTGCCACCAGGCGAGGGACTAGTACAGATACGCAGTATTTT.

This clonotype was seen ten or more times. This chain's CDR3 is CASRRGTGGGPQETQYF. In DNA form, the CDR3 reads TGTGCCAGCAGACGAGGGACAGGAGGGGGACCCCAAGAGACCCAGTACTTC. The chain joins TRBV5-6 to TRBJ2-5; TRBD1 aligns across 8 bases. V shed 5 bases, J shed 1 base, and the junction held 13 bases outside the gene matches. This CDR3 contains 17 residues. The germline gives CDR1 SGHDT, CDR2 YYEEEE. Looking up the rest from reference TRBV5-6 and TRBJ2-5 gives the full variable domain: DAGVTQSPTHLIKTRGQQVTLRCSPKSGHDTVSWYQQALGQGPQFIFQYYEEEERQRGNFPDRFSGHQFPNYSSELNVNALLLGDSALYLCASRRGTGGGPQETQYFGPGTRLLVL.

This clonotype was recorded at least ten times. The chain recombines TRBV6-5 with TRBJ2-7; 9 nucleotides agree with TRBD2. Looked up from germline, CDR1 is MNHEY and CDR2 is SVGAGI. V shed 0 bases and J 2 bases; nucleotides not matched to a gene: 8. The CDR3 consists of 17 residues. CDR3 protein: CASSYSILASGTYEQYF. CDR3 bases: TGTGCCAGCAGTTACTCGATATTGGCTAGCGGGACCTACGAGCAGTACTTC.

This clonotype has a count of ten or more. The chain is built from TRBV3-1 and TRBJ2-7, with 8 bases aligning to TRBD1. The CDR3 loop spans 16 amino acids. Germline V gene sequence: CDR1 LGHDT, CDR2 YNNKEL (reference sequence). Trimming at V came to 4 bases and at J to 6 bases, leaving 14 bases not matched to a gene. CDR3 loop: CASSPVDRALPTEQYF. The CDR3 region has the DNA TGTGCCAGCAGCCCGGTGGACAGGGCACTTCCTACCGAGCAGTACTTC.

The chain employs TRBV5-1 and TRBJ2-7; 12 bases map to TRBD2. Judging by the DNA end, TRBJ2-1 fits better; the J call may be wrong. The CDR3 is made up of 14 amino acids. In germline, CDR1 is SGHRS, CDR2 YFSETQ. The CDR3 sequence: CASSRTSGTSEQFF. Written as DNA, the CDR3 is TGCGCCAGCAGCAGGACTAGCGGGACAAGCGAGCAGTTCTTC.

In its sample, this clonotype was seen many times. This chain links TRBV7-9 with TRBJ2-7, with D perhaps assigned TRBD1 or TRBD2 (7 bases each). Germline loops: CDR1 SEHNR, CDR2 FQNEAQ (reference sequence). V shed 5 bases and J shed 4 bases, with 18 bases lying between them. CDR3 length: 15 residues. CDR3 in DNA: TGTGCCAGCAGCCAGGGGGGGGACTTCTTATACGAGCAGTACTTC. Protein sequence: CASSQGGDFLYEQYF.

This clonotype was seen many times. The chain couples TRBV3-1 to TRBJ2-5; D call uncertain. With 1 base removed from V and 6 bases from J, the gap between germline ends came to 9 bases. Germline V gene sequence: CDR1 LGHDT, CDR2 YNNKEL (reference sequence). The CDR3 is 13 residues long. The CDR3 DNA reads TGTGCCAGCAGCCAAGCGGGTGGCCAGACCCAGTACTTC. Its translation: CASSQAGGQTQYF.

This clonotype was recorded at least ten times. This chain uses TRBV7-2 with TRBJ2-3; 9 positions match TRBD1. J lost 6 bases, V lost 4 bases, and 8 bases had no gene match. CDR3 length: 15 residues. Germline CDR1 is SGHTA and CDR2 is FQGNSA. The CDR3 here is CASSSTGGARDTQYF. The CDR3, as DNA: TGTGCCAGCAGCTCTACAGGGGGCGCAAGGGATACGCAGTATTTT.

This clonotype was counted at least ten times. The genes are TRBV2 and TRBJ2-7; TRBD2 matches 10 bases. The CDR3 length is 19 residues. V was clipped by 3 bases and J by 0 bases; unmatched bases: 14. Looked up from germline, CDR1 is SNHLY and CDR2 is FYNNEI. Here the CDR3 DNA reads TGTGCCAGCAGTGATATGGGGCTAGCGGGAGCCTCTAGCTCCTACGAGCAGTACTTC. Its protein product is CASSDMGLAGASSSYEQYF.

The V and J genes are TRBV4-1 and TRBJ1-1; D is unclear. The CDR3 contains 14 residues. The V end was cut by 1 base, the J end by 1 base, with 7 bases between. The germline CDR1 and CDR2 sequences are MGHRA and YSYEKL. Written as DNA, the CDR3 is TGCGCCAGCAGCCAAGTTGGAGCGAACACTGAAGCTTTCTTT. Its protein product is CASSQVGANTEAFF.

This clonotype was observed many times. The J gene is TRBJ2-2, the V gene TRBV5-1; TRBD2 is a possible D gene (5 bases). Between the trimmed V and J ends, which lost 2 bases and 7 bases, there was a span of 15 bases. The CDR3 extends over 15 amino acids. Germline V gene sequence: CDR1 SGHRS, CDR2 YFSETQ. CDR3 in amino acids: CASSLRDVFGGELFF. The CDR3 DNA follows: TGCGCCAGCAGCTTACGGGATGTTTTCGGCGGGGAGCTGTTTTTT.

Many counts were recorded for this clonotype. The chain employs TRBV20-1 and TRBJ2-7; 10 positions match TRBD1. In germline, CDR1 is DFQATT, CDR2 SNEGSKA (reference sequence). Trimming at V came to 3 bases and at J to 2 bases, leaving 1 base not matched to a gene. The CDR3 sequence is 13 residues long. The CDR3 DNA reads TGCAGTGCTAGGGGACAGGGGCCCTACGAGCAGTACTTC. Translating it yields CSARGQGPYEQYF.

This rearrangement joins TRBV28 to TRBJ1-5; 8 positions match TRBD1. V was pared by 4 bases and J by 6 bases, with 8 bases of the junction left unmatched. Germline V gene data show CDR1 as MDHEN and CDR2 as SYDVKM. The CDR3 loop spans 15 amino acids. The CDR3: CASSYGTGGLQPQHF. In nucleotides, the CDR3 is TGTGCCAGCAGTTACGGGACAGGCGGTCTTCAGCCCCAGCATTTT.

This clonotype was observed at least ten times. The chain carries TRBV27 and TRBJ2-5; 8 nucleotides agree with TRBD2. The germline V gene encodes CDR1 MNHEY and CDR2 SMNVEV (reference sequence). The CDR3 is made up of 15 amino acids. With 5 bases clipped from V and 4 bases from J, the junction kept 9 bases outside the gene matches. CDR3 nucleotides: TGTGCCAGCAGTCCCCTGGGAGCGGGGGTAGAGACCCAGTACTTC. Residues: CASSPLGAGVETQYF.

At least ten counts were recorded for this clonotype. This chain joins TRBV28 and TRBJ2-4; 7 bases are a match to TRBD2. Germline V gives CDR1 MDHEN, CDR2 SYDVKM. The V and J ends lost 7 bases and 7 bases, in that order; junction bases with no gene match: 13. The CDR3 extends over 15 amino acids. CDR3 sequence reads: CASNIPGVGGNIQYF. DNA for the CDR3: TGTGCCAGCAACATACCGGGGGTGGGGGGGAACATTCAGTACTTC.

The sample holds a few counts of this clonotype. The V and J genes are TRBV11-3 and TRBJ1-1; 10 bases agree with TRBD1. The ends lost 0 bases at V and 4 bases at J; junction bases unmatched: 2. There are 15 residues in the CDR3. The germline CDR1 and CDR2 sequences are SGHNT and YENEEA. CDR3 in amino acids: CASSLERTGGTEAFF. The CDR3 DNA is TGTGCCAGCAGCTTAGAACGGACAGGGGGCACTGAAGCTTTCTTT.

This clonotype was seen a handful of times. The J gene is TRBJ2-1, the V gene TRBV12-5; possibly TRBD2 for D (5 bases). Trimming removed 2 bases from V and 10 bases from J, with 18 bases in between. Germline V gives CDR1 LGHNT, CDR2 FRNRAP. The CDR3 contains 15 residues. CDR3 loop: CASGLITGVTGEQFF. CDR3 nucleotides: TGTGCTAGTGGTTTGATAACCGGGGTCACGGGGGAGCAGTTCTTC.

In this sample, this clonotype turned up many times. The chain couples TRBV5-1 to TRBJ2-1; possible D gene TRBD2, 6 bases. The CDR3 is 13 residues long. CDR1 is SGHRS and CDR2 is YFSETQ in the germline V gene. The ends were cut back, 4 bases at V and 8 bases at J, with 13 bases in the middle. CDR3 sequence: CASSPESGDEQFF. For the CDR3, the DNA is TGCGCCAGCAGCCCAGAGTCGGGGGATGAGCAGTTCTTC.

This clonotype was counted between two and nine times. The rearrangement joins TRBV2 to TRBJ2-7; D is unclear. Germline values: CDR1 SNHLY, CDR2 FYNNEI. V was clipped by 0 bases and J by 2 bases, with 11 bases between them. The CDR3 extends over 15 amino acids. This chain's CDR3 is CASSEAMAATYEQYF. The CDR3, as DNA: TGTGCCAGCAGTGAAGCGATGGCAGCAACCTACGAGCAGTACTTC.

This clonotype was seen many times. Compared with germline, one end of the junction differs, possibly owing to a read error. The V call is TRBV2, the J call TRBJ2-7; 10 positions agree with TRBD1. The V gene's germline CDR1 is SNHLY and CDR2 FYNNEI. CDR3 length: 12 residues. The CDR3 sequence is CASSDGDRGPHF. DNA of the CDR3: TGTGCCAGCAGTGACGGCGACAGGGGGCCCCACTTC.